What follows are 17 T cell receptor beta chains derived from one specimen sequenced in a study of prognosis after radiotherapy for stage I lung cancer. The authors amplified TCR beta CDR3 from genomic DNA using two-round multiplex PCR. With primers specific to each TRBV and TRBJ gene, the first-round PCR was performed. MiXCR, applied by TCRdb to the multiplex PCR reads, yields one record per CDR3 protein. The sample carries tens of thousands of distinct CDR3 sequences, around 37% recorded once. The source was PBMCs, collected before or after stereotactic body radiation therapy (not recorded which). These receptors were collected from a donor over 45 with non-small cell lung cancer.

This clonotype was seen repeatedly, ten times or more. This chain uses TRBV4-3 with TRBJ2-7; D gene ambiguous. The CDR3 spans 14 residues. Trimming shortened V by 0 bases and J by 1 base, and 7 bases separated the two germline ends. CDR1 is LGHNA, CDR2 YSLEER, per germline. This CDR3 reads CASSQDEDSYEQYF. CDR3 DNA: TGCGCCAGCAGCCAAGATGAGGATTCCTACGAGCAGTACTTC.

As concerns this clonotype: This likely came from a read error, as a far larger clone is one base away. This sequence joins TRBV6-5 and TRBJ2-7; D remains unclear. This CDR3 comprises 12 residues. Germline V gene lookup returns CDR1 MNHEY and CDR2 SVGAGI. With 2 bases removed from V and 0 bases from J, the gap between germline ends came to 2 bases. The CDR3 loop is CASSYASYEQYF. The CDR3 DNA sequence: TGTGCCAGCAGTTACGCCTCCTACGAGCAGTACTTC.

In the case of this clonotype: It differs at one base from a far larger clone, so likely a read error. The chain combines TRBV28 with TRBJ2-1, with 12 positions matching TRBD2. This CDR3 contains 15 residues. V shed 4 bases and J 10 bases; nucleotides not matched to a gene: 8. CDR1 MDHEN and CDR2 SYDVKM come from the germline V gene. The CDR3 region is CASSSSLAGGYEQFF. CDR3 bases: TGTGCCAGCAGTTCCTCCCTAGCGGGAGGGTACGAGCAGTTCTTC.

At least ten counts were recorded for this clonotype. The chain combines TRBV12-3 or TRBV12-4 with TRBJ2-1; 7 bases align to TRBD2. The CDR3 consists of 15 residues. V shed 3 bases, J shed 8 bases, and the junction held 10 bases outside the gene matches. The DNA for the CDR3 is TGTGCCAGCAGTTTTGGGTGGGAGGGTCGGGATGAGCAGTTCTTC. Its protein product is CASSFGWEGRDEQFF.

This clonotype was detected ten times or more. The gene calls are TRBV2 and TRBJ2-7, with D possibly TRBD2 on 6 matching bases. V lost 7 bases and J lost 3, with 13 bases in between. Germline V CDR1 and CDR2: SNHLY, FYNNEI. This CDR3 has 13 residues. CDR3 in DNA: TGTGCCAGCATAAGCGACGGGAGCTACGAGCAGTACTTC. It yields the protein CASISDGSYEQYF.

Note on this clonotype: Relative to the germline gene, one junction end is altered; a read error may explain this. The chain recombines TRBV7-3 with TRBJ2-1; the match to TRBD2 covers 7 bases. Germline V gene lookup returns CDR1 SGHTA and CDR2 FQGTGA. The CDR3 contains 16 residues. The CDR3 bases are TGTGCCAGCAGCTTAACTGGAGGCGGGAGATACAATGATCAGTTTTTC. This gives the protein CASSLTGGGRYNDQFF. Combining the CDR3 with reference TRBV7-3 and TRBJ2-1 gives the whole variable domain GAGVSQTPSNKVTEKGKYVELRCDPISGHTALYWYRQSLGQGPEFLIYFQGTGAADDSGLPNDRFFAVRPEGSVSTLKIQRTERGDSAVYLCASSLTGGGRYNDQFFGPGTRLTVL.

Worth noting for this clonotype: This may arise from a read error, as a much more abundant clone is one base away. This chain links TRBV10-2 with TRBJ1-4; the match to TRBD1 covers 7 bases. The V gene's germline CDR1 is WSHSY and CDR2 SAAADI. The CDR3 covers 13 residues. CDR3 loop: CASRGTAGEKPFF. The CDR3 DNA reads as TGCGCCAGCAGGGGGACAGCCGGTGAAAAACCGTTTTTT.

As regards this clonotype: A junction end diverges from the germline sequence, so it may reflect a read error. V usage is TRBV28 and J usage is TRBJ2-3; TRBD2 aligns across 12 bases. The germline V gene encodes CDR1 MDHEN and CDR2 SYDVKM. The CDR3 extends over 16 amino acids. DNA of the CDR3: TGTGCCAGCAGTGCCACCGGACTAGCGGGGAGGGATAAGCAGTATTTT. This encodes CASSATGLAGRDKQYF.

Worth noting for this clonotype: A much larger clonotype is one base distant, so this may be a read error. The chain has TRBV4-2 and TRBJ2-7; 7 bases agree with TRBD1. The CDR3 has 16 amino acids. The V gene's germline CDR1 is LGHNA and CDR2 YNFKEQ. This CDR3 reads CASRQEGAAGGYEQYF. Here the CDR3 DNA reads TGTGCCAGCAGACAAGAAGGCGCAGCAGGGGGCTACGAGCAGTACTTC.

The table lists this clonotype with many counts. The CDR3 protein is CAWSALGVAGGYNEQFF. CDR3 DNA: TGTGCCTGGAGTGCCCTTGGGGTAGCGGGAGGCTACAATGAGCAGTTCTTC. The chain has TRBV30 and TRBJ2-1; 10 bases line up with TRBD2. Looked up from germline, CDR1 is GTSNPN and CDR2 is SVGIG (reference sequence). The V segment lost 1 base and the J segment 3 bases; nucleotides outside the gene matches: 9. The CDR3 loop spans 17 amino acids.

This clonotype was seen at least ten times. The CDR3 DNA sequence: TGTGCCAGCAGCCCTGGGTGGGGCACTGAAGCTTTCTTT. It is translated as CASSPGWGTEAFF. This chain joins TRBV9 and TRBJ1-1, with D hard to call. The V gene's germline CDR1 is SGDLS and CDR2 YYNGEE. Trimming pared 4 bases from V and 4 bases from J, leaving 11 bases between. This CDR3 spans 13 amino acids.

This clonotype appeared many times. The rearrangement joins TRBV27 to TRBJ1-6; the D gene is possibly TRBD1 (5 bases). The CDR3 is 13 amino acids. V lost 6 bases to trimming and J lost 8 bases, with 11 bases between them. The germline CDR1 and CDR2 sequences are MNHEY and SMNVEV (reference sequence). CDR3 nucleotide sequence: TGTGCCAGCAGACGGGGGTGGGATTCACCCCTCCACTTT. This translates into CASRRGWDSPLHF.

The chain carries TRBV10-1 and TRBJ2-1; D possibly corresponds to TRBD1 (6 bases). This CDR3 comprises 13 residues. Per germline, CDR1 WNHNN and CDR2 SYGVQD (reference sequence). Trimming left V 3 bases short and J 8 bases short, with 11 bases between. The CDR3 sequence: CASSEGGRDEQFF. CDR3 DNA sequence: TGCGCCAGCAGTGAAGGGGGACGGGATGAGCAGTTCTTC.

Many counts were recorded for this clonotype. V and J are TRBV3-1 and TRBJ1-2, with unresolved D. CDR1 and CDR2 from the germline V gene are LGHDT and YNNKEL (reference sequence). Trimming removed 3 bases from V and 2 bases from J, with 10 bases in between. The CDR3 has 14 amino acids. CDR3 DNA: TGTGCCAGCAGCCAGCTAGGAGGGAACTATGGCTACACCTTC. This translates into CASSQLGGNYGYTF. Looking up the rest from reference TRBV3-1 and TRBJ1-2 gives the full variable domain: DTAVSQTPKYLVTQMGNDKSIKCEQNLGHDTMYWYKQDSKKFLKIMFSYNNKELIINETVPNRFSPKSPDKAHLNLHINSLELGDSAVYFCASSQLGGNYGYTFGSGTRLTVV.

In this sample, this clonotype turned up a few times. A much larger clone differs by one base, so this may be a read error. The J gene is TRBJ2-5, the V gene TRBV5-1, with 8 bases matching TRBD2. Germline CDR1 SGHRS, CDR2 YFSETQ. J was trimmed by 3 bases and V by 2 bases; bases with no gene match: 9. The CDR3 extends over 16 amino acids. The CDR3 DNA sequence: TGCGCCAGCAGCTTCGGGACTAGAAGACCGGAAGAGACCCAGTACTTC. It yields the protein CASSFGTRRPEETQYF.

The chain's CDR3 is CSAAGPFPYEQYF. CDR3 DNA: TGCAGTGCGGCCGGTCCGTTCCCCTACGAGCAGTACTTC. The gene calls are TRBV20-1 and TRBJ2-7; unclear D gene. Germline CDR1 reads DFQATT; CDR2 reads SNEGSKA (reference sequence). The CDR3 contains 13 residues. Trimming cost V 6 bases and J 2 bases, with 14 bases left between them.

This clonotype was detected ten times or more. This chain connects TRBV5-6 to TRBJ1-5, with D hard to call. CDR1 and CDR2 from the germline V gene are SGHDT and YYEEEE. The CDR3 runs 13 residues. The V gene lost 2 bases and the J gene lost 8 bases, with 11 bases spanning the gap. The CDR3 loop is CASSFQRREPQHF. The CDR3, as DNA: TGTGCCAGCAGCTTTCAGAGGAGAGAGCCCCAGCATTTT.